The 7 T cell receptor beta chains below come from one sample, sequenced in a study of T cells in Graves' hyperthyroidism and ophthalmopathy. Using RNA transcripts as the source, TCR beta CDR3 regions were amplified. With the HTBI primer set, the TCR CDR3 went through a first round of RT-PCR. MiXCR, run by TCRdb on the multiplex PCR reads, gives a single entry per CDR3 protein. The data contain about 720,000 distinct CDR3 sequences, about a sixth of them singletons. Sequenced sample: blood. Receptors were obtained from a man aged 18 to 30 with Graves' hyperthyroidism.

This clonotype was seen a few times. This chain joins TRBV12-3 or TRBV12-4 and TRBJ1-6; D is ambiguous. The CDR3 has 14 amino acids. V lost 4 bases, J lost 6 bases, and 10 bases lay in between. This CDR3 is CASSSLTSNSPLHF. The CDR3 DNA follows: TGTGCCAGCAGTTCTCTGACCTCTAATTCACCCCTCCACTTT.

This chain joins TRBV19 and TRBJ2-1, with a possible D match to TRBD2 (6 bases). There are 13 residues in the CDR3. V lost 5 bases to trimming and J lost 8 bases, with 13 bases between them. Germline V gene lookup returns CDR1 LNHDA and CDR2 SQIVND (reference sequence). CDR3 protein: CASSPRTMDEQFF. Here the CDR3 DNA reads TGTGCCAGTAGTCCCCGGACTATGGATGAGCAGTTCTTC.

This clonotype was seen many times. The V call is TRBV7-9, the J call TRBJ2-7, with unresolved D. There are 12 residues in the CDR3. Germline V lookup: CDR1 SEHNR, CDR2 FQNEAQ (reference sequence). V shed 3 bases and J shed 5 bases, with 8 bases lying between them. The CDR3 reads CASSFGQNEQYF. CDR3 in DNA: TGTGCCAGCAGCTTTGGCCAGAACGAGCAGTACTTC.

This clonotype was picked up many times. The J gene is TRBJ2-1, the V gene TRBV20-1; D unresolved. The V end was cut by 0 bases, the J end by 0 bases, with 9 bases between. CDR3 length: 15 amino acids. Germline loops: CDR1 DFQATT, CDR2 SNEGSKA (reference sequence). CDR3 nucleotides: TGCAGTGCTAGAGAGGGTCTCAGCTCCTACAATGAGCAGTTCTTC. Protein: CSAREGLSSYNEQFF.

In this sample, this clonotype turned up a few times. V usage is TRBV12-3 or TRBV12-4 and J usage is TRBJ1-2, with 7 bases matching TRBD1. The ends lost 5 bases at V and 6 bases at J; junction bases unmatched: 9. The CDR3 extends over 14 amino acids. The DNA of the CDR3 is TGTGCCAGCAGTACCGGACAGGCGCGGCATGGCTACACCTTC. Amino acid sequence: CASSTGQARHGYTF.

This clonotype has ten or more counts. The J gene is TRBJ2-7, the V gene TRBV18, with TRBD1 matching over 7 bases. V lost 5 bases and J lost 5; bases outside the gene matches: 9. The germline V gene has CDR1 KGHSH and CDR2 LQKENI. The CDR3 is 14 amino acids. This CDR3 is CASSGTAFTHEQYF. For the CDR3, the DNA is TGTGCCAGCTCAGGGACAGCCTTTACCCACGAGCAGTACTTC.

Of note for this clonotype: A read error is possible here, since a much larger clone lies one base away. This chain links TRBV28 with TRBJ1-4, with a tentative D call TRBD1 (5 bases). Germline CDR1 is MDHEN and CDR2 is SYDVKM. CDR3 length equals 14 residues. This chain's CDR3 is CASAPGDDGEKLLF. The DNA for the CDR3 is TGTGCCAGCGCCCCCGGGGACGATGGTGAAAAACTGCTTTTT.